This T cell receptor (beta chain) was captured by sequencing in a study of blood T cells in healthy people across ages. Primers used in a second PCR of roughly 6 to 12 cycles were a sample-barcoded 5' primer and a J-beta primer mix. TCRdb reprocessed the 5' RACE reads via MiXCR and lists one record per CDR3 protein. The sample lists about a million distinct CDR3 sequences, approximately 49% seen once, with roughly 13% in the top ten. The CDR3 loop spans 15 amino acids. The J segment lost 10 bases and the V segment lost 3 bases, leaving 14 bases of the junction unmatched. Looked up from germline, CDR1 is DFQATT and CDR2 is SNEGSKA (reference sequence).

Sample: blood. The chain employs TRBV20-1 and TRBJ2-1; 8 bases match TRBD2. This clonotype originated in a young man in good health. The CDR3 sequence is CSASPPRAGAYEQFF. Written as DNA, the CDR3 is TGCAGTGCTAGTCCCCCAAGAGCGGGGGCCTACGAGCAGTTCTTC.